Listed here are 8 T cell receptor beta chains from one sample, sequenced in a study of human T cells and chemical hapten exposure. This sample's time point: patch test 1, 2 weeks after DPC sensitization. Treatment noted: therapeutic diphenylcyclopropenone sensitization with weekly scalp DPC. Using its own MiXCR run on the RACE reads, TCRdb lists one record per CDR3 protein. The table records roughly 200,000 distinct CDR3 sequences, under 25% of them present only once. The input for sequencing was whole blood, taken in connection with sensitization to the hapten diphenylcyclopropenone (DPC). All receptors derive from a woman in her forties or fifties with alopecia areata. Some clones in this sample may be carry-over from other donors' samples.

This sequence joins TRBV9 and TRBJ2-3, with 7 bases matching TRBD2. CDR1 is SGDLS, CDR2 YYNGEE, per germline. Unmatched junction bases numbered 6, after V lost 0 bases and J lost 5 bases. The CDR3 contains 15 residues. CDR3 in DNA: TGTGCCAGCAGCGTAGGGGGGACTACCATAGATACGCAGTATTTT. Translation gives CASSVGGTTIDTQYF.

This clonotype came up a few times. DNA of the CDR3: TGTGCCAGCAGCCAACAAGGGACGCTCACCGGGGAGCTGTTTTTT. Translating it yields CASSQQGTLTGELFF. V gene TRBV11-2 combines with J gene TRBJ2-2; D possibly uses TRBD1 or TRBD2 (5 bases each). Germline lookup yields CDR1 SGHAT and CDR2 FQNNGV. Deletions cut 5 bases from V and 4 bases from J, with 14 bases between. The CDR3 runs 15 residues.

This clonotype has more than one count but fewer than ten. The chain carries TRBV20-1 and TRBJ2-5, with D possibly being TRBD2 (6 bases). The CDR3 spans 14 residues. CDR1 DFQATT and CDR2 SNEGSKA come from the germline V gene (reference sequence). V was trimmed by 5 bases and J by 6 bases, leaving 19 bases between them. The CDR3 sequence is CSAGPGLATKTQYF. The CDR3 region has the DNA TGCAGTGCTGGCCCCGGCCTAGCGACGAAGACCCAGTACTTC.

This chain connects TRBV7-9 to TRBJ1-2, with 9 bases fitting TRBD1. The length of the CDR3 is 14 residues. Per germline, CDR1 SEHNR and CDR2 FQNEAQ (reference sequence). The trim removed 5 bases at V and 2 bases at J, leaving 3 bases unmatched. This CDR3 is CASSPGQGNYGYTF. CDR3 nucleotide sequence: TGTGCCAGCAGCCCCGGACAGGGGAACTATGGCTACACCTTC.

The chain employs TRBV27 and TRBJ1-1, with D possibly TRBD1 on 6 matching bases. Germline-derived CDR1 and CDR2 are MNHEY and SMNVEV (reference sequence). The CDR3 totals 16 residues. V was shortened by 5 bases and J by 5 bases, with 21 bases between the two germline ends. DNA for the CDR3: TGTGCCAGCAGTGACCCTCCGGGGGCGTGGGGGACTGAAGCTTTCTTT. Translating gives CASSDPPGAWGTEAFF.

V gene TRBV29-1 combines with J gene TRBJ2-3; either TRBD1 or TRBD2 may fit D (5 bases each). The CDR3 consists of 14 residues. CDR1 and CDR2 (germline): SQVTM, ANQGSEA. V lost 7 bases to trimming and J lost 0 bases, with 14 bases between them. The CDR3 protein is CSAEGEGSTDTQYF. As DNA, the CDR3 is TGCAGCGCGGAAGGAGAGGGGAGCACAGATACGCAGTATTTT.

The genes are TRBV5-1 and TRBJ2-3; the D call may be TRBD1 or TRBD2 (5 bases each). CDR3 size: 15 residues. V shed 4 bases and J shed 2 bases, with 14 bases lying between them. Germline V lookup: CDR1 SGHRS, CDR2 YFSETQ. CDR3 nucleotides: TGCGCCAGCAGCAATAGCATGGGACCCACAGATACGCAGTATTTT. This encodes CASSNSMGPTDTQYF.

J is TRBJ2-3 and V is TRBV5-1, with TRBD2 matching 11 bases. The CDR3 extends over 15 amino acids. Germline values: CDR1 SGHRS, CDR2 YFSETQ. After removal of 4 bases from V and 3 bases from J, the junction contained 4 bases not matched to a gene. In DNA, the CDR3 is TGCGCCAGCAGCATACTAGCGGGAGCAACAGATACGCAGTATTTT. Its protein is CASSILAGATDTQYF. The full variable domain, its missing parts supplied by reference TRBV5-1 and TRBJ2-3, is KAGVTQTPRYLIKTRGQQVTLSCSPISGHRSVSWYQQTPGQGLQFLFEYFSETQRNKGNFPGRFSGRQFSNSRSEMNVSTLELGDSALYLCASSILAGATDTQYFGPGTRLTVL.